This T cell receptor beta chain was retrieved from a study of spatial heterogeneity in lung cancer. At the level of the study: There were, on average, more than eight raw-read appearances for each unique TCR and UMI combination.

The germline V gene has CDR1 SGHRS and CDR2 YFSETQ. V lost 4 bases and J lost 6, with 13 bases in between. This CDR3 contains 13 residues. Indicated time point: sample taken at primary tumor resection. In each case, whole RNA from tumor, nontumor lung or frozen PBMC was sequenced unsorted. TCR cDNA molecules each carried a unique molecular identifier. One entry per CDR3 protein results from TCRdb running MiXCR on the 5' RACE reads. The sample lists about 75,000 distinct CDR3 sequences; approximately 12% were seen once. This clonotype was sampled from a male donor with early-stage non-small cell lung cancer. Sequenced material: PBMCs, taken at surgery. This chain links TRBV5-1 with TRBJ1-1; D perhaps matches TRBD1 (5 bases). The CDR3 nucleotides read TGCGCCAGCAGCACGGGACTAACCCCTGAAGCTTTCTTT. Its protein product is CASSTGLTPEAFF.